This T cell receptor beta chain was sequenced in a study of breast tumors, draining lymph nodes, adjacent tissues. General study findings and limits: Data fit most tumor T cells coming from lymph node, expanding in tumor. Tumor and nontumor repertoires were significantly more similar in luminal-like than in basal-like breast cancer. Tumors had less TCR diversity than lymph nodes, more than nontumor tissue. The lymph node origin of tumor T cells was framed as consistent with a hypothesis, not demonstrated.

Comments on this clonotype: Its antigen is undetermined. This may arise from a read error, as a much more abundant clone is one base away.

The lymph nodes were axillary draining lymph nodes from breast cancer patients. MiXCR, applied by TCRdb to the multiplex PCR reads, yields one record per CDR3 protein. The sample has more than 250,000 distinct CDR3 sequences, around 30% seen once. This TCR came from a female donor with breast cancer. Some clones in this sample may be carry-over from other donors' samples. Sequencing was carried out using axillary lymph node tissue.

The CDR3 region is CSALTSGRPSNEQFF. Written as DNA, the CDR3 is TGCAGTGCTCTAACTAGCGGGAGGCCCTCCAATGAGCAGTTCTTC. V usage is TRBV20-1 and J usage is TRBJ2-1; 12 bases line up with TRBD2. Trimming cost V 5 bases and J 6 bases; bases outside gene matches: 8. Germline CDR1 is DFQATT and CDR2 is SNEGSKA (reference sequence). CDR3 size: 15 residues.